Presented here are 27 T cell receptor beta chains from one specimen sequenced in a study of blood T cell repertoires in COVID-19. Clones were sequenced by immunoSEQ multiplex PCR, and TCRdb holds only the in-frame ones, with some missing. The sample contains fewer than 150,000 clones, 84% of which appear only once. Sequenced material: PBMCs or T cells enriched from blood (not recorded which). The origin of the receptors is a man in his fifties in a cohort exposed to, infected with or recovered from COVID-19 (not recorded which).

A few counts support this clone. DNA for the CDR3: TGCGCCAGCACCCTAGGGAGGAGCAATCAGCCCCAGCATTTT. The encoded protein is CASTLGRSNQPQHF. The chain links TRBV4-1 to TRBJ1-5; D ambiguous. V was pared by 7 bases and J by 1 base, with 11 bases between. Germline CDR1 MGHRA, CDR2 YSYEKL. This CDR3 has 14 residues.

In its sample, this clone was seen many times. This chain uses TRBV19 with TRBJ2-7, with a possible D match to TRBD2 (5 bases). CDR3 length: 15 amino acids. V shed 3 bases and J shed 3 bases, with 15 bases lying between them. CDR1 and CDR2 (germline): LNHDA, SQIVND (reference sequence). Here the CDR3 reads CASSMLGEASYEQYF. The CDR3 DNA sequence: TGTGCCAGTAGTATGTTGGGAGAAGCCAGCTACGAGCAGTACTTC.

J is TRBJ2-5 and V is TRBV18, with D possibly being TRBD2 (5 bases). Germline CDR1 reads KGHSH; CDR2 reads LQKENI. Trimming took off 8 bases at V and 1 base at J, with 11 bases between the two ends. The CDR3 loop spans 13 amino acids. CDR3 in amino acids: CASAGSLQETQYF. CDR3 nucleotides: TGTGCCAGCGCTGGGAGCCTCCAAGAGACCCAGTACTTC.

A single count supports this clone. The gene calls are TRBV5-1 and TRBJ2-1; 10 bases are shared with TRBD1. Germline V gene data show CDR1 as SGHRS and CDR2 as YFSETQ. The CDR3 runs to 16 residues. J lost 10 bases, V lost 4 bases, and 14 bases had no gene match. CDR3 DNA sequence: TGCGCCAGCAGCCGAGCTAGACAGGGGGCGTTTTCGGAGCAGTTCTTC. Residues: CASSRARQGAFSEQFF. Based on the CDR3 plus reference TRBV5-1 and TRBJ2-1, the full variable domain is KAGVTQTPRYLIKTRGQQVTLSCSPISGHRSVSWYQQTPGQGLQFLFEYFSETQRNKGNFPGRFSGRQFSNSRSEMNVSTLELGDSALYLCASSRARQGAFSEQFFGPGTRLTVL.

The gene calls are TRBV18 and TRBJ2-6, with a possible D match to TRBD1 (6 bases). This CDR3 contains 17 residues. CDR1 is KGHSH and CDR2 is LQKENI in the germline V gene. Trimming took off 2 bases at V and 2 bases at J, with 13 bases between the two ends. The chain's CDR3 is CASSPNSGGTGANVLTF. The CDR3 region has the DNA TGTGCCAGCTCACCAAATAGTGGGGGCACTGGGGCCAACGTCCTGACTTTC.

This clone was counted once. V gene TRBV7-7 combines with J gene TRBJ2-3; perhaps TRBD2 as D (6 bases). The CDR3 totals 15 residues. The germline CDR1 and CDR2 sequences are SSHAT and FNYEAQ (reference sequence). Trimming took off 5 bases at V and 4 bases at J, with 16 bases between the two ends. CDR3 protein: CASSEGLSSADTQYF. The DNA for the CDR3 is TGTGCCAGCAGCGAAGGACTATCTTCGGCAGATACGCAGTATTTT.

The chain has TRBV9 and TRBJ2-5; D not resolved. V lost 0 bases to trimming and J lost 2 bases, with 8 bases between them. The CDR3 extends over 14 amino acids. Germline loops: CDR1 SGDLS, CDR2 YYNGEE. The CDR3 nucleotides read TGTGCCAGCAGCGTAGGTTGGGCTCAAGAGACCCAGTACTTC. It is translated as CASSVGWAQETQYF.

The J gene is TRBJ2-5, the V gene TRBV27; 8 nucleotides match TRBD2. After removal of 5 bases from V and 4 bases from J, the junction contained 12 bases not matched to a gene. Germline-derived CDR1 and CDR2 are MNHEY and SMNVEV (reference sequence). There are 16 residues in the CDR3. This CDR3 is CASSPGGIRGRETQYF. The CDR3 nucleotides read TGTGCCAGCAGTCCGGGGGGGATCAGGGGACGAGAGACCCAGTACTTC.

The V gene is TRBV27, the J gene TRBJ2-7; 9 bases fit TRBD1. The germline V gene has CDR1 MNHEY and CDR2 SMNVEV (reference sequence). With 6 bases clipped from V and 5 bases from J, the junction kept 5 bases outside the gene matches. The length of the CDR3 is 13 residues. Written as DNA, the CDR3 is TGTGCCAGCAGGCCGGGACAGGGTGACGAGCAGTACTTC. Amino acid sequence: CASRPGQGDEQYF.

The gene calls are TRBV3-1 (or the pseudogene TRBV3-2) and TRBJ2-7; the match to TRBD1 covers 9 bases. Germline V CDR1 and CDR2: LGHDT, YNNKEL (reference sequence). There are 14 residues in the CDR3. J lost 3 bases, V lost 6 bases, and 6 bases had no gene match. The chain's CDR3 is CASRGQGTRYEQYF. In DNA form, the CDR3 reads TGTGCCAGCAGAGGACAGGGGACCCGCTACGAGCAGTACTTC.

This clone appeared a few times. Other DNA sequences in the same sample also yield this CDR3. The chain employs TRBV10-3 and TRBJ1-3; unclear D gene. The CDR3 sequence is 14 residues long. V dropped 4 bases and J dropped 0 bases, with 7 bases sitting between them. The germline gives CDR1 ENHRY, CDR2 SYGVKD. CDR3 amino acids: CAISGRDSGNTIYF. CDR3 in DNA: TGTGCCATCAGTGGTCGGGACTCTGGAAACACCATATATTTT.

V and J are TRBV9 and TRBJ1-2; 10 nucleotides agree with TRBD1. CDR3 size: 16 residues. The V gene end was trimmed by 3 bases and the J gene end by 2 bases; junction bases not matched to a gene: 7. Germline V gene lookup returns CDR1 SGDLS and CDR2 YYNGEE. The CDR3 sequence: CASSGQGAVTNYGYTF. CDR3 sequence (DNA): TGTGCCAGCAGCGGACAGGGGGCCGTTACGAACTATGGCTACACCTTC.

V and J are TRBV7-8 and TRBJ1-1; 7 bases are a match to TRBD1. The CDR3 loop spans 14 amino acids. V was pared by 3 bases and J by 5 bases, with 6 bases of the junction left unmatched. Germline V gene data show CDR1 as SGHVS and CDR2 as FQNEAQ. CDR3 DNA: TGTGCCAGCAGCTTCTGGGACAGAGAGACTGAAGCTTTCTTT. It codes for CASSFWDRETEAFF.

This chain joins TRBV19 and TRBJ2-7, with D maybe TRBD1 (6 bases). The germline CDR1 and CDR2 sequences are LNHDA and SQIVND (reference sequence). The CDR3 runs 14 residues. Trimming cost V 5 bases and J 6 bases, with 17 bases left between them. CDR3 amino acids: CASSPLTGSREQYF. Here the CDR3 DNA reads TGTGCCAGTAGTCCCCTGACAGGATCGCGCGAGCAGTACTTC.

This rearrangement joins TRBV2 to TRBJ1-4; 7 bases agree with TRBD1. J gave up 7 bases and V 0 bases, and 8 bases lay outside the gene matches. The CDR3 has 16 amino acids. Germline V CDR1 and CDR2: SNHLY, FYNNEI. Here the CDR3 DNA reads TGTGCCAGCAGTGAAGCGCTTGGAGGGGGCGGTGAAAAACTGTTTTTT. Its protein is CASSEALGGGGEKLFF.

This clone was seen once. The chain couples TRBV6-6 to TRBJ2-3; weak D call: TRBD2 (6 bases). The germline CDR1 and CDR2 sequences are MNHNY and SVGAGI (reference sequence). The CDR3 consists of 15 residues. V shed 5 bases and J shed 3 bases, with 15 bases lying between them. The CDR3 protein is CASSPQGGGTDTQYF. The CDR3 DNA reads TGTGCCAGCAGTCCCCAGGGTGGGGGGACAGATACGCAGTATTTT.

The J gene is TRBJ2-7, the V gene TRBV21-1; the table gives TRBD1 as D, unverified against the DNA. TRBV21-1 is classified as a pseudogene. The CDR3 runs to 14 residues. CDR3 sequence reads: CASSIQGAGYEQYF. DNA for the CDR3: TGTGCCAGCAGCATACAGGGGGCGGGATACGAGCAGTACTTC.

V and J are TRBV29-1 and TRBJ2-1, with D tentatively TRBD2 (6 bases). Trimming removed 3 bases from V and 7 bases from J, with 10 bases in between. The CDR3 runs 12 residues. Germline loops: CDR1 SQVTM, CDR2 ANQGSEA. CDR3 sequence (DNA): TGCAGCGTTGACGGGGGTGAGAATGAGCAGTTCTTC. Translation gives CSVDGGENEQFF.

V gene TRBV25-1 combines with J gene TRBJ2-1; 10 bases match TRBD2. The CDR3 is 15 residues long. The germline gives CDR1 MGHDK, CDR2 SYGVNS. Unmatched junction bases numbered 4, after V lost 4 bases and J lost 4 bases. CDR3 sequence (DNA): TGTGCCAGCAGTGGACTAGCGGGCCCTTACAATGAGCAGTTCTTC. Translated, it gives CASSGLAGPYNEQFF.

V is TRBV3-1 (or the pseudogene TRBV3-2) and J is TRBJ1-2, with 9 nucleotides matching TRBD1. The CDR3 consists of 15 residues. CDR1 and CDR2 from the germline V gene are LGHDT and YNNKEL (reference sequence). Trimming at V came to 3 bases and at J to 8 bases, leaving 10 bases not matched to a gene. The CDR3 nucleotides read TGTGCCAGCAGCCAGCAACAGGGGGCCACTCAGGGCTACACCTTC. Translation: CASSQQQGATQGYTF.

V gene TRBV19 combines with J gene TRBJ1-1; TRBD1 matches at 9 bases. The CDR3 is 16 amino acids. CDR1 LNHDA and CDR2 SQIVND come from the germline V gene (reference sequence). The V segment lost 1 base and the J segment 2 bases; nucleotides outside the gene matches: 5. Here the CDR3 reads CASSIGPTGGNTEAFF. CDR3 nucleotide sequence: TGTGCCAGTAGTATAGGCCCCACAGGGGGCAACACTGAAGCTTTCTTT.

In this sample, this clone turned up once. V gene TRBV10-3 combines with J gene TRBJ1-2; D is possibly TRBD1 (5 bases). This CDR3 is built from 13 residues. CDR1 ENHRY and CDR2 SYGVKD come from the germline V gene. V gave up 6 bases and J gave up 3 bases, with 11 bases separating them. DNA for the CDR3: TGTGCCATCAGGGCCGGACAAGACTATGGCTACACCTTC. This translates into CAIRAGQDYGYTF.

This clone was recorded only once. This chain links TRBV6-5 with TRBJ1-1; D gene uncertain. The CDR3 has 15 amino acids. Germline CDR1 reads MNHEY; CDR2 reads SVGAGI. V lost 4 bases to trimming and J lost 3 bases, with 15 bases between them. CDR3 region: CASSSSDSWDTEAFF. Written as DNA, the CDR3 is TGTGCCAGCAGTTCCTCGGACTCCTGGGACACTGAAGCTTTCTTT.

This clone was recorded only once. This chain uses TRBV28 with TRBJ2-5; TRBD2 aligns across 9 bases. This CDR3 has 19 amino acids. The J segment lost 6 bases and the V segment lost 5 bases, leaving 22 bases of the junction unmatched. Germline-derived CDR1 and CDR2 are MDHEN and SYDVKM. The CDR3 spells CASSTLAGDPLTYRKTQYF. The CDR3 DNA is TGTGCCAGCAGTACTTTAGCGGGGGACCCGCTGACGTATAGAAAGACCCAGTACTTC. Complete variable domain (other parts from reference TRBV28 and TRBJ2-5): DVKVTQSSRYLVKRTGEKVFLECVQDMDHENMFWYRQDPGLGLRLIYFSYDVKMKEKGDIPEGYSVSREKKERFSLILESASTNQTSMYLCASSTLAGDPLTYRKTQYFGPGTRLLVL.

This chain links TRBV5-1 with TRBJ2-5; D may be TRBD2 (6 bases). This CDR3 is 14 amino acids long. The V end lost 2 bases, the J end lost 1 base, and 9 bases lay between the germline ends. CDR1 SGHRS and CDR2 YFSETQ come from the germline V gene. In DNA form, the CDR3 reads TGCGCCAGCAGCTTCGGGGGAATCCAAGAGACCCAGTACTTC. Residues: CASSFGGIQETQYF.

V and J are TRBV10-3 and TRBJ2-5; 9 bases match TRBD1. V shed 2 bases and J 5 bases; nucleotides not matched to a gene: 6. The germline CDR1 and CDR2 sequences are ENHRY and SYGVKD. This CDR3 region has 15 residues. The CDR3 is CAISEGTGLLETQYF. In nucleotides, the CDR3 is TGTGCCATCAGTGAGGGGACAGGGTTGTTGGAGACCCAGTACTTC.

The V and J genes are TRBV18 and TRBJ1-6, with 8 bases lining up with TRBD1. The CDR3 contains 15 residues. V was pared by 6 bases and J by 8 bases, with 9 bases of the junction left unmatched. The V gene's germline CDR1 is KGHSH and CDR2 LQKENI. CDR3 in DNA: TGTGCCAGCTCGCCTAGGACAGGGCGAGATTCACCCCTCCACTTT. Protein sequence: CASSPRTGRDSPLHF.